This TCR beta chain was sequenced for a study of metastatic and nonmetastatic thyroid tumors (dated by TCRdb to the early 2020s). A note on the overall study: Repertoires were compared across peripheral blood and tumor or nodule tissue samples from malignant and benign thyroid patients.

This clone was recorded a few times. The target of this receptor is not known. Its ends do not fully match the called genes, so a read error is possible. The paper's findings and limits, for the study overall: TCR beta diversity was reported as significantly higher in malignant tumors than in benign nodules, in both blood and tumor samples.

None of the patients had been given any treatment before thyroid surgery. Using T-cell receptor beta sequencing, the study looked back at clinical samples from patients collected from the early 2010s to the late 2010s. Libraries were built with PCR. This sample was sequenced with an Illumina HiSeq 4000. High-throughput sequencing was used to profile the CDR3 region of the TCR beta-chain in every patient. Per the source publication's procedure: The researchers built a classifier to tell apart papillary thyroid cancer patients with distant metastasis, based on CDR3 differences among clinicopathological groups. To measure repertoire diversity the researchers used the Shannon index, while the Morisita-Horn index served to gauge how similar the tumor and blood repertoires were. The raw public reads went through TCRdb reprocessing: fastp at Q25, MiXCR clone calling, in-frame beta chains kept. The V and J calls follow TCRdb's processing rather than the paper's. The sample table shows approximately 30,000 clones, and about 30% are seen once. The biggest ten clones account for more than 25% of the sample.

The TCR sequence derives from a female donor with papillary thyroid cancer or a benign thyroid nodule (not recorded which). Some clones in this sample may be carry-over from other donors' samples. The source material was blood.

The DNA sequence follows: TGTGCCAGCAGTTACTCGTACATGGCCGAGAATCAGCTCCAGCATTTT. It translates as CASSYSYMAENQLQHF. The V and J segments used are TRBV6-2 or TRBV6-3 and TRBJ1-5; no D gene is confidently identified. Measured from the cysteine to the phenylalanine, the CDR3 is 16 residues long. Of all the DNA, just the CDR3 is kept, 48 bases in frame from base 1. The germline V gene supplies CDR1 MNHEY and CDR2 SVGEGT.